These 8 T cell receptor beta chains were all obtained from the same sample, sequenced in a study of cytomegalovirus exposure and HLA in healthy donors (dated by TCRdb to the late 2010s). The library was made by the immunoSEQ multiplex PCR assay. Drawn from immuneACCESS, this table holds only the in-frame rearrangements with V and J called that TCRdb kept. Clones are partly lost; checked studies trace under half to an unresolved V gene and leave the rest unexplained. The sample table holds about 110,000 clones, of which almost 96% were seen once. 0.65% to 0.7% of the sample comes from the top ten. The specimen was PBMCs. The source of these receptors is a woman aged 18-29 years in good health and CMV-seronegative.

The rearrangement joins TRBV14 to TRBJ1-6, with TRBD1 matching over 7 bases. The germline gives CDR1 SGHDN, CDR2 FVKESK. This CDR3 has 15 amino acids. Germline trimming cut 1 base from V and 7 bases from J; bases unmatched to any gene: 4. The CDR3 DNA is TGTGCCAGCAGCCAAGGACAGGGTCTCAATTCACCCCTCCACTTT. Translating it yields CASSQGQGLNSPLHF.

The rearrangement joins TRBV6-5 to TRBJ2-4, with 7 bases matching TRBD2. The CDR3 spans 13 residues. Unmatched junction bases numbered 2, after V lost 2 bases and J lost 7 bases. Germline V gene data show CDR1 as MNHEY and CDR2 as SVGAGI. CDR3 in DNA: TGTGCCAGCAGTTACCAGGGAGGGAACATTCAGTACTTC. It translates to CASSYQGGNIQYF.

This clone was detected once. The chain combines TRBV9 with TRBJ2-1, with TRBD2 as a possible D gene (6 bases). Trimming stripped 3 bases from V and 3 bases from J, with 22 bases between. CDR3 length equals 18 residues. CDR1 is SGDLS and CDR2 is YYNGEE in the germline V gene. CDR3 DNA sequence: TGTGCCAGCAGCGGTGGGGTTGGGAGTGGGGGGAACTACAATGAGCAGTTCTTC. This codes for CASSGGVGSGGNYNEQFF. The full variable domain, completed using reference TRBV9 and TRBJ2-1, is DSGVTQTPKHLITATGQRVTLRCSPRSGDLSVYWYQQSLDQGLQFLIQYYNGEERAKGNILERFSAQQFPDLHSELNLSSLELGDSALYFCASSGGVGSGGNYNEQFFGPGTRLTVL.

The chain links TRBV2 to TRBJ2-7; TRBD2 agrees at 11 bases. Germline CDR1 and CDR2: SNHLY and FYNNEI. V gave up 6 bases and J gave up 3 bases; unmatched junction bases: 7. The CDR3 loop spans 15 amino acids. The CDR3 nucleotides are TGTGCCAGCAGCCCGCTTAGCGGGGGGGACTACGAGCAGTACTTC. Residues: CASSPLSGGDYEQYF.

This chain uses TRBV13 with TRBJ2-3; 7 bases align to TRBD1. The germline gives CDR1 PRHDT, CDR2 FYEKMQ (reference sequence). V was pared by 5 bases and J by 5 bases, with 10 bases of the junction left unmatched. The CDR3 contains 15 residues. This CDR3 reads CASSPGGQLKDTQYF. CDR3 nucleotide sequence: TGTGCCAGCAGCCCAGGGGGACAGCTTAAAGATACGCAGTATTTT.

This chain links TRBV4-3 with TRBJ2-1; D not certain. Trimming took 0 bases from V and 0 from J, leaving 6 bases between them. There are 15 residues in the CDR3. The V gene's germline CDR1 is LGHNA and CDR2 YSLEER. CDR3: CASSQDRFSYNEQFF. The CDR3 DNA is TGCGCCAGCAGCCAAGACAGGTTCTCCTACAATGAGCAGTTCTTC.

The CDR3 DNA is TGTGCCAGCAGTTCCTCTGGAGGGGGCAAGGGGGAAGCTTTCTTT. Its protein product is CASSSSGGGKGEAFF. The chain is built from TRBV28 and TRBJ1-1; 7 bases agree with TRBD1. This CDR3 comprises 15 residues. V shed 4 bases and J 8 bases; nucleotides not matched to a gene: 13. Germline V lookup: CDR1 MDHEN, CDR2 SYDVKM.

The gene calls are TRBV28 and TRBJ2-7, with unresolved D. Trimming pared 3 bases from V and 1 base from J, leaving 4 bases between. This CDR3 has 12 residues. The germline V gene encodes CDR1 MDHEN and CDR2 SYDVKM. The CDR3 spells CASSLRSYEQYF. In nucleotides, the CDR3 is TGTGCCAGCAGTTTGAGGTCCTACGAGCAGTACTTC.